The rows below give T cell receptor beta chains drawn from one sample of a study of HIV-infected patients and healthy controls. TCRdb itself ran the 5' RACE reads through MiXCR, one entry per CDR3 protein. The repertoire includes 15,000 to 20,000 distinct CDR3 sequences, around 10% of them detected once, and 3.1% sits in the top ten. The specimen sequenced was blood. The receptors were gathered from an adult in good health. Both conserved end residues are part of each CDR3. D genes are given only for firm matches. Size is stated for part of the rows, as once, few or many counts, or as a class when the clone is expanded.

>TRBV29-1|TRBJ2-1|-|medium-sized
TGCAGCGTTGAAGATCTACGGGAAAGCTCCTACAATGAGCAGTTCTTC
CSVEDLRESSYNEQFF
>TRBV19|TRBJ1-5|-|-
TGTGCCAGTACTGGGCCCCCAAGCGGGCGCAATCAGCCCCAGCATTTT
CASTGPPSGRNQPQHF
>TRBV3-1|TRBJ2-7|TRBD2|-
TGTGCCAGCAGCCCGGGGGGGTGGGCCTACGAGCAGTACTTC
CASSPGGWAYEQYF
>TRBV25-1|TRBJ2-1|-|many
TGTGCCAGCAGTGACCCCACCTGGGGAAAAGATGAGCAGTTCTTC
CASSDPTWGKDEQFF
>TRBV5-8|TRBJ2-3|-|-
TGTGCCACCACCCCCCCGTGGCGACCAGATACGCAGTATTTT
CATTPPWRPDTQYF
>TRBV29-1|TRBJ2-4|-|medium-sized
TGCAGCGTTGGCGAAATGACAAGCATTCAGTACTTC
CSVGEMTSIQYF
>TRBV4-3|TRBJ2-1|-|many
TGCGCCAGCAGCCAAGGCCCAGCGGTCTCCTACAATGAGCAGTTCTTC
CASSQGPAVSYNEQFF
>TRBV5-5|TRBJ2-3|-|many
TGTGCCAGCAGCTTTGGGGGGGGGGCTACGCAGTATTTT
CASSFGGGATQYF
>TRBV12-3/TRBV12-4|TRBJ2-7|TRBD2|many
TGTGCCAGCAGTTTTCTAGCGGGTTCCTACGAGCAGTACTTC
CASSFLAGSYEQYF
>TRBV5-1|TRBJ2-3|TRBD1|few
TGCGCCAGCAGCTTGGGACGTTCGGGACAGGGAACAGATACGCAGTATTTT
CASSLGRSGQGTDTQYF
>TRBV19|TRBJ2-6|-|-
TGTGCCAGTAGTATGGCCCCTGGGGCCAACGTCCTGACTTTC
CASSMAPGANVLTF
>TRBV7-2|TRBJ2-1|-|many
TGTGCCAGCAGCCTGTTGGATGAGCAGTTCTTC
CASSLLDEQFF
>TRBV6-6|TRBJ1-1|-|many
TGTGCCAGCAGTTCCGAAAGGGCCGTCACTGAAGCTTTCTTT
CASSSERAVTEAFF
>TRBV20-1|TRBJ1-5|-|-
TGCAGTGCTAGCACCCCTACAGGGTCGGATCAGCCCCAGCATTTT
CSASTPTGSDQPQHF
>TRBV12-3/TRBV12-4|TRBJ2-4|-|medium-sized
TGTGCCAGCTCCACCGTAGCAGACGCCAAAAACATTCAGTACTTC
CASSTVADAKNIQYF
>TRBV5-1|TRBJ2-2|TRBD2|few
TGCGCCAGCAGCTTGGGTAGACTAGCGGGAGTCACCGGGGAGCTGTTTTTT
CASSLGRLAGVTGELFF
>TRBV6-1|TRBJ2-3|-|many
TGTGCCAGCAGTGAAGCCCCCCCAAATACGCAGTATTTT
CASSEAPPNTQYF
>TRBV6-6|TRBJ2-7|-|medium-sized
TGTGCCAGCAGTTCTCTGGGGGGCGTAGGGGAGCAGTACTTC
CASSSLGGVGEQYF
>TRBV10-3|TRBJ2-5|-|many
TGTGCCATCCTGGGTACAGGCCAAGAGACCCAGTACTTC
CAILGTGQETQYF
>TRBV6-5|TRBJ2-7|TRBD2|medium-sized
TGTGCCAGCAGCCGACTAGCGGGGTCCTACGAGCAGTACTTC
CASSRLAGSYEQYF
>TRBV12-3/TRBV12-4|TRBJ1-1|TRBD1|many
TGTGCCAGCAGTTCGGGACAGATGAACACTGAAGCTTTCTTT
CASSSGQMNTEAFF
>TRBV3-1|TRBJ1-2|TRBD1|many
TGTGCCAGCAGCCAAGGCGTCAGGGGGAACTATGGCTACACCTTC
CASSQGVRGNYGYTF
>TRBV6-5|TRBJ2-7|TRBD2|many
TGTGCCAGCAGTTCCCCGAGCGGGAGGGGCGGTTACGAGCAGTACTTC
CASSSPSGRGGYEQYF
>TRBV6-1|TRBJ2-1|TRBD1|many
TGTGCCAGCAGTATTGCCGGGACAGGGGTCATGAATGAGCAGTTCTTC
CASSIAGTGVMNEQFF
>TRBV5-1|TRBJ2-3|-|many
TGCGCCAGCAGTCCGCAGCCGAAGAGCACAGATACGCAGTATTTT
CASSPQPKSTDTQYF